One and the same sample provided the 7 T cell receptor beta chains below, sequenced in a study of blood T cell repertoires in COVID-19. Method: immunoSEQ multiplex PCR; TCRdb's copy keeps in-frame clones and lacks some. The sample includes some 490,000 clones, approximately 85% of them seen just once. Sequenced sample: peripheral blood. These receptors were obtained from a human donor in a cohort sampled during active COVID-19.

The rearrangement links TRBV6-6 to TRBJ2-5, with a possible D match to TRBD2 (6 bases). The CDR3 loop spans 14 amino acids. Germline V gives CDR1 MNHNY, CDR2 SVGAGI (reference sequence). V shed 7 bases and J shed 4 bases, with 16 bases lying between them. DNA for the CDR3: TGTGCCAGCAAGAGAGGGGTGGGGGGAGAGACCCAGTACTTC. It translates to CASKRGVGGETQYF.

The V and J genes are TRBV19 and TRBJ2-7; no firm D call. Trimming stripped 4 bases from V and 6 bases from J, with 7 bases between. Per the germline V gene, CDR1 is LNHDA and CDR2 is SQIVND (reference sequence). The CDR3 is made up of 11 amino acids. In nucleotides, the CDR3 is TGTGCCAGTAGTAGTAATTTCGAGCAGTACTTC. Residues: CASSSNFEQYF. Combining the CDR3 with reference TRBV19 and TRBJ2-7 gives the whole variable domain DGGITQSPKYLFRKEGQNVTLSCEQNLNHDAMYWYRQDPGQGLRLIYYSQIVNDFQKGDIAEGYSVSREKKESFPLTVTSAQKNPTAFYLCASSSNFEQYFGPGTRLTVT.

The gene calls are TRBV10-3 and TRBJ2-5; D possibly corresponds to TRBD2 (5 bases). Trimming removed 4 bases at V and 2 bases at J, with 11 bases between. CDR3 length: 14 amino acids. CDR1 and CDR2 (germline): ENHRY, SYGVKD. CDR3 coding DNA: TGTGCCATCAGTGGAGTGGGCGGGCAAGAGACCCAGTACTTC. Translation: CAISGVGGQETQYF.

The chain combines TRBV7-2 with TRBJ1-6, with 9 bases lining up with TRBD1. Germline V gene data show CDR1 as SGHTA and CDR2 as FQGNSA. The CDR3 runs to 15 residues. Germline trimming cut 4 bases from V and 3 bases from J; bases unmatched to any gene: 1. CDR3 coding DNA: TGTGCCAGCAGCTCGACAGGGGGCTATAATTCACCCCTCCACTTT. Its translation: CASSSTGGYNSPLHF.

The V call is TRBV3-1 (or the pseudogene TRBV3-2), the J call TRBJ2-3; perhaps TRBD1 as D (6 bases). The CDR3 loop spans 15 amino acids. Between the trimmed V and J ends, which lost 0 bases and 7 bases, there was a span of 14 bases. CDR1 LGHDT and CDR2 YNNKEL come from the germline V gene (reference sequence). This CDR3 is CASSQDLGTQNTQYF. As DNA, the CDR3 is TGTGCCAGCAGCCAAGATCTCGGGACACAAAATACGCAGTATTTT.

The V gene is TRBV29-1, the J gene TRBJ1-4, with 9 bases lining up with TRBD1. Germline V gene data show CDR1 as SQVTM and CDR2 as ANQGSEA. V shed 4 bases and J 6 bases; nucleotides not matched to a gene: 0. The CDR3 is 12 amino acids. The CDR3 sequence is CSVGDRDEKLFF. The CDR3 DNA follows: TGCAGCGTTGGGGACAGGGATGAAAAACTGTTTTTT.

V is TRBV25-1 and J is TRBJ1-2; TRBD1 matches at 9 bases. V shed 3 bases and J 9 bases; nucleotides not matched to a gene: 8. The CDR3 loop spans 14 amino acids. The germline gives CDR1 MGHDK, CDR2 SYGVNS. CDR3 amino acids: CASSDPWTGESYTF. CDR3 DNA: TGTGCCAGCAGTGATCCCTGGACAGGGGAGAGCTACACCTTC.